A single sample gave rise to the 21 T cell receptor beta chains below, sequenced in a study of blood T cell repertoires in COVID-19. Assay used: immunoSEQ multiplex PCR; TCRdb lists only in-frame clones, some missing. The sample carries about 82,000 clones, roughly 80% recorded once. The sample taken for sequencing was peripheral blood. These receptors all stem from a woman in her thirties or forties with active or convalescent COVID-19.

The CDR3 bases are TGTGCCAGCAAAGTACGACAGAAGAATACCTACGAGCAGTACTTC. It encodes CASKVRQKNTYEQYF. The chain carries TRBV21-1 and TRBJ2-7; the tabulated D call, TRBD1, remains unverified against the DNA. TRBV21-1 is a known pseudogene. There are 15 residues in the CDR3.

The sample holds one count of this clone. The chain links TRBV9 to TRBJ2-1; 8 bases fit TRBD2. The CDR3 is 16 amino acids. V was clipped by 1 base and J by 8 bases; unmatched bases: 11. Germline lookup yields CDR1 SGDLS and CDR2 YYNGEE. CDR3 amino acids: CASSVLAGTGRDEQFF. The CDR3 region has the DNA TGTGCCAGCAGCGTACTAGCGGGCACAGGGAGGGATGAGCAGTTCTTC.

The rearrangement uses TRBV29-1 and TRBJ2-2, with D possibly being TRBD1 (6 bases). Trimming removed 6 bases from V and 3 bases from J, with 14 bases in between. The CDR3 extends over 14 amino acids. Germline CDR1 is SQVTM and CDR2 is ANQGSEA. The CDR3 region is CSVVGALDTGELFF. Here the CDR3 DNA reads TGCAGCGTAGTGGGGGCCCTAGACACCGGGGAGCTGTTTTTT.

This clone appeared a single time. The V and J genes are TRBV10-2 and TRBJ1-1, with 11 bases that match TRBD1. V shed 7 bases and J 4 bases; nucleotides not matched to a gene: 5. The CDR3 is 14 residues long. Germline V gene sequence: CDR1 WSHSY, CDR2 SAAADI. CDR3 nucleotide sequence: TGCGCCAGCATATTGGGACAGGGGGGCACTGAAGCTTTCTTT. Residues: CASILGQGGTEAFF.

In regard to this clone: Other nucleotide sequences from this sample produce the same CDR3. The CDR3 coding sequence is TGTGCCAGCAGTTTACAGGGAGGCGGCTACACCTTC. It specifies CASSLQGGGYTF. This chain joins TRBV28 and TRBJ1-2; possible D gene TRBD1, 5 bases. This CDR3 has 12 residues. The germline gives CDR1 MDHEN, CDR2 SYDVKM. V lost 2 bases to trimming and J lost 8 bases, with 9 bases between them.

This clone appeared a few times. The V call is TRBV18, the J call TRBJ1-6; D may be TRBD1 (6 bases). The germline CDR1 and CDR2 sequences are KGHSH and LQKENI. CDR3 length: 14 amino acids. Trimming stripped 10 bases from V and 5 bases from J, with 15 bases between. The CDR3 protein is CATTGLRNNSPLHF. CDR3 nucleotides: TGTGCCACGACAGGCCTGAGGAATAATTCACCCCTCCACTTT.

The chain is built from TRBV25-1 and TRBJ2-5, with 7 bases aligning to TRBD1. CDR1 is MGHDK, CDR2 SYGVNS, per germline. This CDR3 contains 16 residues. V gave up 3 bases and J gave up 5 bases; unmatched junction bases: 12. The CDR3 protein is CASSDFDRDIGETQYF. The CDR3 nucleotides read TGTGCCAGCAGTGACTTTGACAGGGATATAGGCGAGACCCAGTACTTC.

The chain employs TRBV21-1 and TRBJ1-2. TRBV21-1 is termed a pseudogene. This CDR3 contains 14 residues. CDR3 protein: CASFSRKLNYGYTF. The CDR3 DNA is TGTGCCAGCTTTAGTAGGAAACTAAACTATGGCTACACCTTC.

The chain joins TRBV6-1 to TRBJ2-7; unclear D gene. The CDR3 is 16 residues long. V lost 1 base and J 2 bases, leaving 15 bases between the germline ends. The germline CDR1 and CDR2 sequences are MNHNS and SASEGT. The CDR3 region is CASSEGYSGLPYEQYF. As DNA, the CDR3 is TGTGCCAGCAGTGAAGGTTATTCGGGTCTCCCCTACGAGCAGTACTTC.

The CDR3 is CASSATGLFMNTEAFF. For the CDR3, the DNA is TGTGCCAGCAGCGCTACAGGGTTATTCATGAACACTGAAGCTTTCTTT. This chain uses TRBV9 with TRBJ1-1; perhaps TRBD1 as D (6 bases). Deletions cut 3 bases from V and 0 bases from J, with 15 bases between. Germline lookup yields CDR1 SGDLS and CDR2 YYNGEE. The CDR3 contains 16 residues.

The rearrangement uses TRBV10-3 and TRBJ1-1; 10 bases are a match to TRBD1. The germline CDR1 and CDR2 sequences are ENHRY and SYGVKD. The junction had 6 bases not matched to a gene; V was cut back by 7 bases and J by 4 bases. CDR3 length: 14 residues. CDR3 coding DNA: TGTGCCATCATGACAGGGGGCGCGGGCACTGAAGCTTTCTTT. It is translated as CAIMTGGAGTEAFF.

The chain couples TRBV21-1 to TRBJ1-5. TRBV21-1 is recorded as a pseudogene. The CDR3 sequence is 14 residues long. The CDR3 loop reads CASTHGGAGQPQHF. CDR3 nucleotide sequence: TGTGCCAGCACCCACGGGGGGGCAGGGCAGCCCCAGCATTTT.

The chain uses TRBV11-2 and TRBJ2-7; possibly TRBD2 for D (5 bases). The germline V gene has CDR1 SGHAT and CDR2 FQNNGV. CDR3 length: 15 amino acids. V dropped 2 bases and J dropped 2 bases, with 13 bases sitting between them. The CDR3 region has the DNA TGTGCCAGCAGCTTATCTCCGGGGAGTACCTACGAGCAGTACTTC. Protein sequence: CASSLSPGSTYEQYF. Using reference TRBV11-2 and TRBJ2-7 for the parts outside the CDR3, the full variable domain is EAGVAQSPRYKIIEKRQSVAFWCNPISGHATLYWYQQILGQGPKLLIQFQNNGVVDDSQLPKDRFSAERLKGVDSTLKIQPAKLEDSAVYLCASSLSPGSTYEQYFGPGTRLTVT.

This clone was observed once. The chain links TRBV2 to TRBJ2-6; TRBD1 is a possible D gene (6 bases). Germline values: CDR1 SNHLY, CDR2 FYNNEI. The CDR3 extends over 15 amino acids. The V end lost 2 bases, the J end lost 4 bases, and 9 bases lay between the germline ends. CDR3 in amino acids: CASSEHTGGANVLTF. CDR3 bases: TGTGCCAGCAGTGAACACACAGGGGGGGCCAACGTCCTGACTTTC.

J is TRBJ2-7 and V is TRBV28; a weak D match, TRBD2 (6 bases). Germline V gene data show CDR1 as MDHEN and CDR2 as SYDVKM. With 5 bases removed from V and 7 bases from J, the gap between germline ends came to 15 bases. The CDR3 is 13 amino acids. CDR3 sequence reads: CASSGGVTSEQYF. For the CDR3, the DNA is TGTGCCAGCAGTGGAGGGGTAACGTCGGAGCAGTACTTC. The whole variable domain, remainder taken from reference TRBV28 and TRBJ2-7, is DVKVTQSSRYLVKRTGEKVFLECVQDMDHENMFWYRQDPGLGLRLIYFSYDVKMKEKGDIPEGYSVSREKKERFSLILESASTNQTSMYLCASSGGVTSEQYFGPGTRLTVT.

The V call is TRBV5-6, the J call TRBJ2-3, with TRBD1 as a possible D gene (5 bases). The CDR3 consists of 13 residues. V lost 1 base, J lost 6 bases, and 9 bases lay in between. Germline V CDR1 and CDR2: SGHDT, YYEEEE. CDR3: CASSLWAGDTQYF. In DNA, the CDR3 is TGTGCCAGCAGCTTGTGGGCAGGGGATACGCAGTATTTT.

The CDR3 DNA reads as TGTGCCAGCAGTTTATACGTCAGGATGAACACTGAAGCTTTCTTT. It encodes CASSLYVRMNTEAFF. The rearrangement uses TRBV28 and TRBJ1-1; D remains unclear. V shed 1 base and J shed 0 bases, with 9 bases lying between them. In germline, CDR1 is MDHEN, CDR2 SYDVKM. This CDR3 comprises 15 residues. The full variable domain, its missing parts supplied by reference TRBV28 and TRBJ1-1, is DVKVTQSSRYLVKRTGEKVFLECVQDMDHENMFWYRQDPGLGLRLIYFSYDVKMKEKGDIPEGYSVSREKKERFSLILESASTNQTSMYLCASSLYVRMNTEAFFGQGTRLTVV.

This sequence joins TRBV27 and TRBJ2-1; 8 bases line up with TRBD2. The CDR3 contains 13 residues. V lost 7 bases to trimming and J lost 3 bases; unmatched junction nucleotides: 2. The germline V gene encodes CDR1 MNHEY and CDR2 SMNVEV (reference sequence). CDR3 sequence: CASNAGGYNEQFF. CDR3 in DNA: TGTGCCAGCAATGCGGGAGGCTACAATGAGCAGTTCTTC.

The chain carries TRBV12-3 or TRBV12-4 and TRBJ2-7; 8 bases are a match to TRBD2. Trimming at V came to 5 bases and at J to 12 bases, leaving 12 bases not matched to a gene. The CDR3 is 13 residues long. CDR3 protein: CASSPPGGRNPYF. The CDR3, as DNA: TGTGCCAGCAGTCCCCCGGGGGGGCGCAATCCGTACTTC.

V and J are TRBV4-2 and TRBJ2-1; 9 bases are shared with TRBD2. CDR1 LGHNA and CDR2 YNFKEQ come from the germline V gene. Trimming removed 3 bases from V and 1 base from J; junction bases left unmatched: 7. CDR3 length equals 17 residues. In nucleotides, the CDR3 is TGTGCCAGCAGCCAGGCCTTGACTAGCGGATCCTACAATGAGCAGTTCTTC. Amino acid sequence: CASSQALTSGSYNEQFF.

This clone was seen only a few times. The sample carries other DNA sequences with the same CDR3. The V gene is TRBV9, the J gene TRBJ2-2; TRBD1 might be the D (5 bases). The germline gives CDR1 SGDLS, CDR2 YYNGEE. Trimming stripped 4 bases from V and 1 base from J, with 5 bases between. The CDR3 has 13 amino acids. CDR3 residues: CASSTGNTGELFF. DNA for the CDR3: TGTGCCAGCAGCACAGGGAACACCGGGGAGCTGTTTTTT.